The 17 T cell receptor beta chains given below trace back to one sample, sequenced in a study of response to subunit inactivated influenza vaccine. Using its own MiXCR run on the RT-PCR reads, TCRdb lists one record per CDR3 protein. The table lists some 600,000 distinct CDR3 sequences, around 13% of them singletons. Sample: PBMCs from blood, taken less than 15 days before vaccination. The source is a man in his fifties who received an inactivated influenza vaccine.

The chain recombines TRBV20-1 with TRBJ2-7, with a possible D match to TRBD2 (5 bases). The V end was cut by 3 bases, the J end by 2 bases, with 14 bases between. Per germline, CDR1 DFQATT and CDR2 SNEGSKA (reference sequence). This CDR3 is 14 amino acids long. Here the CDR3 DNA reads TGCAGTGCTAGGCGGTGGGAGAAAACCTACGAGCAGTACTTC. It yields the protein CSARRWEKTYEQYF.

V usage is TRBV20-1 and J usage is TRBJ2-3; D gene unclear. The CDR3 is made up of 11 amino acids. Per the germline V gene, CDR1 is DFQATT and CDR2 is SNEGSKA (reference sequence). CDR3 protein: CSQTVTDTQYF. Written as DNA, the CDR3 is TGCAGCCAAACGGTTACAGATACGCAGTATTTT.

V is TRBV7-9 and J is TRBJ2-1; 14 bases align to TRBD2. V gave up 4 bases and J gave up 8 bases; unmatched junction bases: 7. The CDR3 consists of 16 residues. CDR1 SEHNR and CDR2 FQNEAQ come from the germline V gene (reference sequence). The CDR3, as DNA: TGTGCCAGCAGCTCTTCCGGGACTAGCGGGAGTTATGAGCAGTTCTTC. Residues: CASSSSGTSGSYEQFF.

This chain connects TRBV5-1 to TRBJ2-5, with 14 nucleotides matching TRBD2. There are 17 residues in the CDR3. The ends lost 4 bases at V and 2 bases at J; junction bases unmatched: 7. CDR1 is SGHRS, CDR2 YFSETQ, per germline. The CDR3 bases are TGCGCCAGCAGCAAGACTAGCGGGAGGGAACTTCAAGAGACCCAGTACTTC. This encodes CASSKTSGRELQETQYF.

This clonotype was detected a few times. The chain couples TRBV6-1 to TRBJ2-3; D unclear. V was trimmed by 6 bases and J by 1 base, leaving 8 bases between them. Per the germline V gene, CDR1 is MNHNS and CDR2 is SASEGT. The CDR3 spans 13 residues. The CDR3 sequence: CASRDVGTDTQYF. The CDR3 DNA reads TGTGCCAGCAGGGACGTGGGCACAGATACGCAGTATTTT.

Ten or more counts support this clonotype. This chain links TRBV12-3 or TRBV12-4 with TRBJ1-5; no clear D gene. CDR3 size: 14 residues. V dropped 1 base and J dropped 7 bases, with 11 bases sitting between them. CDR3 in amino acids: CASSLDGRGQPQHF. The CDR3 bases are TGTGCCAGCAGTTTAGACGGCCGGGGACAGCCCCAGCATTTT.

This clonotype was counted at least ten times. V is TRBV12-3 or TRBV12-4 and J is TRBJ2-5; D assignment may be TRBD1 or TRBD2 (5 bases each). Trimming cost V 5 bases and J 4 bases, with 14 bases left between them. There are 14 residues in the CDR3. The CDR3 protein is CASSLGTMAETQYF. The CDR3 DNA is TGTGCCAGCAGTCTAGGGACCATGGCAGAGACCCAGTACTTC.

The chain couples TRBV28 to TRBJ1-6, with 7 nucleotides matching TRBD1. The CDR3 has 15 amino acids. The ends lost 3 bases at V and 6 bases at J; junction bases unmatched: 5. The germline CDR1 and CDR2 sequences are MDHEN and SYDVKM. The CDR3 coding sequence is TGTGCCAGCAGTTTCCCCCACAGGGGTAATTCACCCCTCCACTTT. It specifies CASSFPHRGNSPLHF.

The rearrangement joins TRBV12-3 or TRBV12-4 to TRBJ1-6; the D gene is possibly TRBD1 (5 bases). The V and J ends lost 5 bases and 5 bases respectively, with 19 bases between them. CDR3 length: 17 residues. The CDR3 is CASSPVSRGGNNSPLHF. The CDR3, as DNA: TGTGCCAGCAGTCCCGTTTCTCGGGGGGGAAATAATTCACCCCTCCACTTT.

This clonotype was picked up a small number of times. This chain joins TRBV30 and TRBJ2-3, with D perhaps given as TRBD1 or TRBD2 (5 bases each). Germline assignment: CDR1 GTSNPN and CDR2 SVGIG (reference sequence). Trimming removed 0 bases at V and 2 bases at J, with 18 bases between. This CDR3 comprises 17 residues. This CDR3 is CAWSVRRSSGTTDTQYF. The CDR3 coding sequence is TGTGCCTGGAGTGTACGGAGATCGTCCGGGACCACAGATACGCAGTATTTT.

The CDR3 region has the DNA TGCAGTGCCGACCTAGCGGGGGAAAACATTCAGTACTTC. This translates into CSADLAGENIQYF. The J gene is TRBJ2-4, the V gene TRBV20-1; TRBD2 aligns across 10 bases. Germline CDR1 reads DFQATT; CDR2 reads SNEGSKA (reference sequence). J gave up 5 bases and V 6 bases, and 4 bases lay outside the gene matches. This CDR3 comprises 13 residues.

This clonotype was seen a handful of times. This chain uses TRBV7-2 with TRBJ2-7; D not certain. The V end lost 0 bases, the J end lost 2 bases, and 11 bases lay between the germline ends. This CDR3 is built from 15 residues. CDR1 SGHTA and CDR2 FQGNSA come from the germline V gene. Here the CDR3 DNA reads TGTGCCAGCAGCTTAGCGTTGAGCTCCACCTACGAGCAGTACTTC. Its translation: CASSLALSSTYEQYF.

The V call is TRBV28, the J call TRBJ2-7, with D perhaps matching TRBD2 (7 bases). The CDR3 loop spans 12 amino acids. Germline loops: CDR1 MDHEN, CDR2 SYDVKM. Between the trimmed V and J ends, which lost 3 bases and 7 bases, there was a span of 10 bases. In nucleotides, the CDR3 is TGTGCCAGCAGTTTGCGGGGGACAGAGCAGTACTTC. This translates into CASSLRGTEQYF. The whole variable domain, filled in from reference TRBV28 and TRBJ2-7, reads DVKVTQSSRYLVKRTGEKVFLECVQDMDHENMFWYRQDPGLGLRLIYFSYDVKMKEKGDIPEGYSVSREKKERFSLILESASTNQTSMYLCASSLRGTEQYFGPGTRLTVT.

This clonotype was seen more than once but under ten times. J is TRBJ2-5 and V is TRBV3-1; weak D call: TRBD2 (6 bases). Germline assignment: CDR1 LGHDT and CDR2 YNNKEL (reference sequence). Trimming stripped 0 bases from V and 5 bases from J, with 10 bases between. CDR3 length: 14 residues. CDR3 DNA sequence: TGTGCCAGCAGCCAAGACCCACGGGAGGAGACCCAGTACTTC. Amino acids: CASSQDPREETQYF.

This clonotype appeared a few times. This chain uses TRBV7-3 with TRBJ1-6; D gene uncertain. Germline-derived CDR1 and CDR2 are SGHTA and FQGTGA. The CDR3 sequence is 13 residues long. Trimming removed 5 bases at V and 8 bases at J, with 10 bases between. DNA for the CDR3: TGTGCCAGCAGCCTCGATGGTCATTCACCCCTCCACTTT. It specifies CASSLDGHSPLHF.

The chain joins TRBV10-3 to TRBJ2-4; perhaps TRBD1 as D (6 bases). The germline V and J ends were trimmed by 0 bases and 6 bases, with 12 bases remaining between them. The CDR3 totals 15 residues. In germline, CDR1 is ENHRY, CDR2 SYGVKD. The CDR3 here is CAISESSGRGNIQYF. Written as DNA, the CDR3 is TGTGCCATCAGTGAGTCGAGCGGCAGGGGAAACATTCAGTACTTC.

This clonotype was detected only a few times. The chain joins TRBV5-1 to TRBJ2-2; 10 nucleotides line up with TRBD1. The CDR3 has 16 amino acids. After removal of 4 bases from V and 4 bases from J, the junction contained 7 bases not matched to a gene. Germline assignment: CDR1 SGHRS and CDR2 YFSETQ. The CDR3 sequence: CASSSIGTGVTGELFF. The CDR3 coding sequence is TGCGCCAGCAGCAGCATCGGGACAGGGGTCACCGGGGAGCTGTTTTTT.